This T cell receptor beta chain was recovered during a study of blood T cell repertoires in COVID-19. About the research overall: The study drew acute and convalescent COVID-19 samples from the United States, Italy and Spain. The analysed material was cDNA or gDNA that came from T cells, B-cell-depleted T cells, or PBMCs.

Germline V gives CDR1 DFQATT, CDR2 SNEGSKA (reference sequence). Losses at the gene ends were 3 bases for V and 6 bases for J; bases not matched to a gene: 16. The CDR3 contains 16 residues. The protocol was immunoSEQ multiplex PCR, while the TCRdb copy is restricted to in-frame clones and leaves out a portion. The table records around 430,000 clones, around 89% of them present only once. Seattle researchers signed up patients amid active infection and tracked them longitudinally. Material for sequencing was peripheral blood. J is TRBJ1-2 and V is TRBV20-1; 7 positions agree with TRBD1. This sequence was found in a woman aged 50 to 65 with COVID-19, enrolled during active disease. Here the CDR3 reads CSASPRGTGDYHGYTF. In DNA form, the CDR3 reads TGCAGTGCTAGTCCCCGAGGCACAGGGGATTACCATGGCTACACCTTC.